These 7 T cell receptor beta chains share one sample of origin, sequenced in a study of cytomegalovirus exposure and HLA in healthy donors. The PCR made use of 60 Vbeta and 13 Jbeta primers. The repertoire was sequenced with immunoSEQ multiplex PCR; TCRdb's copy has only in-frame clones and lacks some. The sample lists 120,000 or so clones, approximately 76% seen once, with 30% in the top ten. The source material was PBMCs. These receptors all stem from a man aged 55 to 70 in good health and CMV-seropositive.

This rearrangement joins TRBV11-3 to TRBJ2-7; 7 positions agree with TRBD1. CDR3 length: 13 amino acids. Germline loops: CDR1 SGHNT, CDR2 YENEEA. V shed 5 bases, J shed 4 bases, and the junction held 5 bases outside the gene matches. CDR3 bases: TGTGCCAGCAGCCACAGGGGCGATTACGAGCAGTACTTC. Its translation is CASSHRGDYEQYF.

V gene TRBV7-8 combines with J gene TRBJ1-1; perhaps TRBD1 as D (6 bases). Germline V gives CDR1 SGHVS, CDR2 FQNEAQ. This CDR3 contains 13 residues. V dropped 6 bases and J dropped 4 bases, with 12 bases sitting between them. This CDR3 is CASSYREGTEAFF. The CDR3 DNA reads TGTGCCAGCAGTTACAGGGAGGGCACTGAAGCTTTCTTT. The variable domain in full, with the rest retrieved from reference TRBV7-8 and TRBJ1-1, is GAGVSQSPRYKVAKRGQDVALRCDPISGHVSLFWYQQALGQGPEFLTYFQNEAQLDKSGLPSDRFFAERPEGSVSTLKIQRTQQEDSAVYLCASSYREGTEAFFGQGTRLTVV.

The V gene is TRBV2, the J gene TRBJ1-5, with 7 nucleotides matching TRBD1. This CDR3 is 13 amino acids long. Trimming at V came to 4 bases and at J to 11 bases, leaving 8 bases not matched to a gene. Germline V gene data show CDR1 as SNHLY and CDR2 as FYNNEI. CDR3 coding DNA: TGTGCCAGCAGTGGGGGACAGTGGGGGGCCCAGCATTTT. Translated: CASSGGQWGAQHF.

In its sample, this clone was seen a few times. CDR3 nucleotides: TGTGCCAGCTCACCACTAATTACAGGGGGCAACACCGGGGAGCTGTTTTTT. Protein: CASSPLITGGNTGELFF. This chain uses TRBV18 with TRBJ2-2; 9 bases align to TRBD1. This CDR3 is built from 17 residues. V dropped 1 base and J dropped 2; count of bases not matched to a gene: 5. Germline CDR1 is KGHSH and CDR2 is LQKENI.

In this sample, this clone turned up a few times. Relative to the germline gene, one junction end is altered; a read error may explain this. The CDR3, as DNA: TGTGCTAGCAGCTTAGAGGCGGGAGGGCCTGGGAATGAGCAGTTCTTC. Translating it yields CASSLEAGGPGNEQFF. V gene TRBV7-7 combines with J gene TRBJ2-1, with 9 positions matching TRBD2. CDR1 is SSHAT and CDR2 is FNYEAQ in the germline V gene (reference sequence). CDR3 length: 16 residues.

The chain combines TRBV5-1 with TRBJ1-2; possibly TRBD1 for D (6 bases). Trimming shortened V by 0 bases and J by 6 bases, and 12 bases separated the two germline ends. CDR1 and CDR2 from the germline V gene are SGHRS and YFSETQ. The CDR3 is made up of 14 amino acids. The CDR3 protein is CASSLGGQGDGYTF. CDR3 nucleotide sequence: TGCGCCAGCAGCTTGGGGGGGCAGGGAGATGGCTACACCTTC.

V is TRBV5-1 and J is TRBJ2-1, with D perhaps TRBD1 (6 bases). CDR3 length: 15 residues. The V and J ends lost 4 bases and 6 bases respectively, with 17 bases between them. The germline V gene encodes CDR1 SGHRS and CDR2 YFSETQ. CDR3 DNA sequence: TGCGCCAGCAGCCCCTCAGGGGACCATTCCAATGAGCAGTTCTTC. This translates into CASSPSGDHSNEQFF.